This TCR beta chain was profiled in a study of T cells in narcolepsy. Across the whole study: Donors had narcolepsy type 1 or type 2, or were healthy controls.

The data were produced by immunoSEQ multiplex PCR, yet TCRdb's version contains in-frame clones alone and is incomplete. The sample has some 23,000 clones, 70% to 85% seen once; the top ten hold approximately 0.71%. Germline lookup yields CDR1 MNHNS and CDR2 SASEGT. The CDR3 covers 13 residues. V was trimmed by 4 bases and J by 7 bases, leaving 11 bases between them. Whole-study results and caveats: Comparing one patient's CSF and blood CD4+ clonotypes highlighted HCRT- and TRIB2-specific autoreactive clonotypes. Autoreactive clone sequences were missing from some blood memory CD4+ repertoires. Autoreactive clonotypes reportedly recurred in blood of same and different patients, not controls.

A word on this clone: Its antigen is unidentified.

Sequenced: CD45RA- memory CD4+ T cells from PBMCs. This clonotype was obtained from a human donor with narcolepsy. The chain has TRBV6-1 and TRBJ2-4; D perhaps matches TRBD2 (5 bases). The CDR3 region has the DNA TGTGCCAGCAGTGTCGGACTTGGGAACATTCAGTACTTC. Amino acids: CASSVGLGNIQYF.